The 19 T cell receptor beta chains listed next were all sequenced from one sample in a study of vaccination and CD4 T cells after COVID-19. These TCRs are of unknown antigen specificity. As for treatment: roughly 10-day PBMC culture with coronavirus spike peptide pools or control peptides (ViraFEST assay). Harvesting of the unexposed donor's CD4+ T cells predated the COVID-19 pandemic (2011-2018). Cultured CD4+ T-cell DNA underwent Oncomine TCR Beta short-read sequencing. TCRdb recomputed calls from the PCR reads with MiXCR, one row per CDR3 protein. The data hold about 5,700 distinct CDR3 sequences, with 30% to 35% observed a single time. Specimen: CD4+ T cells from blood, cultured in vitro. The receptors come from a human donor in good health.

The rearrangement links TRBV10-2 to TRBJ2-2; D is ambiguous. CDR1 and CDR2 from the germline V gene are WSHSY and SAAADI. V lost 3 bases, J lost 0 bases, and 8 bases lay in between. The CDR3 is 15 amino acids. The CDR3 DNA follows: TGCGCCAGCAGTGAAGGGTTAGCGAACACCGGGGAGCTGTTTTTT. Translation gives CASSEGLANTGELFF.

V and J are TRBV6-1 and TRBJ1-3; D gene ambiguous. Germline lookup yields CDR1 MNHNS and CDR2 SASEGT. The CDR3 runs 12 residues. The V end lost 6 bases, the J end lost 1 base, and 4 bases lay between the germline ends. CDR3 region: CASRSSGNTIYF. The CDR3 nucleotides are TGTGCCAGCAGATCATCTGGAAACACCATATATTTT.

This clonotype was counted a few times. The rearrangement joins TRBV29-1 to TRBJ1-1; D is undetermined. V lost 3 bases and J 1 base, leaving 3 bases between the germline ends. The CDR3 is 11 amino acids. Germline assignment: CDR1 SQVTM and CDR2 ANQGSEA. The CDR3 reads CSVERNTEAFF. The CDR3 bases are TGCAGCGTTGAGAGGAACACTGAAGCTTTCTTT.

To note about this clonotype: Germline is not matched at one junction end, which may reflect a read error. The genes are TRBV20-1 and TRBJ2-3, with TRBD2 matching over 12 bases. Germline values: CDR1 DFQATT, CDR2 SNEGSKA (reference sequence). CDR3 length: 15 residues. The CDR3 DNA is TGCGGTGCTTACGCCGGGACTAGCGGGTCTGATACGCAGTATTTT. This codes for CGAYAGTSGSDTQYF.

In this sample, this clonotype is medium-sized (0.01 to 0.1%). V gene TRBV6-1 combines with J gene TRBJ1-6; D remains ambiguous. The germline V gene encodes CDR1 MNHNS and CDR2 SASEGT. Trimming took off 1 base at V and 8 bases at J, with 15 bases between the two ends. This CDR3 is built from 16 residues. The CDR3 DNA is TGTGCCAGCAGTGAAGTGGTCAGCGTCGCGGATTCACCCCTCCACTTT. Protein sequence: CASSEVVSVADSPLHF.

This clonotype was counted between two and nine times. The V and J genes are TRBV6-4 and TRBJ2-1; 9 nucleotides match TRBD2. The CDR3 has 15 amino acids. V gave up 3 bases and J gave up 8 bases; unmatched junction bases: 8. Germline-derived CDR1 and CDR2 are MRHNA and SNTAGT. The CDR3 sequence: CASSDGTSIRYEQFF. The CDR3 DNA is TGTGCCAGCAGTGATGGGACTAGCATAAGATATGAGCAGTTCTTC.

The chain carries TRBV7-8 and TRBJ2-1; D is unresolved. V dropped 5 bases and J dropped 5 bases, with 7 bases sitting between them. In germline, CDR1 is SGHVS, CDR2 FQNEAQ. CDR3 length: 12 residues. For the CDR3, the DNA is TGTGCCAGCAGCCACTTCGACAATGAGCAGTTCTTC. Encoded protein: CASSHFDNEQFF.

The rearrangement links TRBV10-3 to TRBJ1-1, with TRBD1 matching over 8 bases. CDR1 is ENHRY, CDR2 SYGVKD, per germline. This CDR3 spans 16 amino acids. V lost 6 bases, J lost 2 bases, and 11 bases stayed unmatched. CDR3 loop: CAIRGLTGDTNTEAFF. In nucleotides, the CDR3 is TGTGCCATCAGGGGGCTGACAGGGGATACTAACACTGAAGCTTTCTTT.

The genes are TRBV6-5 and TRBJ1-3; no reliable D call. The ends were cut back, 2 bases at V and 2 bases at J, with 10 bases in the middle. The CDR3 totals 15 residues. Germline values: CDR1 MNHEY, CDR2 SVGAGI. CDR3 coding DNA: TGTGCCAGCAGTTACGAGGGAGGGCCTGGAAACACCATATATTTT. Its translation is CASSYEGGPGNTIYF.

J is TRBJ1-2 and V is TRBV20-1, with D possibly matching TRBD1 (5 bases). V dropped 3 bases and J dropped 4 bases, with 18 bases sitting between them. The V gene's germline CDR1 is DFQATT and CDR2 SNEGSKA (reference sequence). The CDR3 has 15 residues. The CDR3 DNA reads TGCAGTGCTAGGAGCCAAAGACAGTTTTCCTATGGCTACACCTTC. This sequence encodes CSARSQRQFSYGYTF.

This chain uses TRBV24-1 with TRBJ2-3; no clear D. The CDR3 consists of 13 residues. Trimming took off 5 bases at V and 5 bases at J, with 10 bases between the two ends. Germline loops: CDR1 KGHDR, CDR2 SFDVKD. CDR3 DNA sequence: TGTGCCACCAGTGGCTCTTGGGGAGATACGCAGTATTTT. Protein product: CATSGSWGDTQYF.

CDR3 loop: CASSYWGEAFF. The CDR3 region has the DNA TGTGCCAGCAGTTACTGGGGGGAAGCTTTCTTT. The chain joins TRBV6-2 or TRBV6-3 to TRBJ1-1; TRBD1 is a possible D gene (5 bases). CDR1 is MNHEY and CDR2 is SVGEGT in the germline V gene. The V gene lost 1 base and the J gene lost 8 bases, with 5 bases spanning the gap. The CDR3 runs to 11 residues.

This clonotype appeared a single time. V usage is TRBV6-2 or TRBV6-3 and J usage is TRBJ2-7; 8 positions agree with TRBD1. With V trimmed by 6 bases and J by 3 bases, 10 bases remained unmatched. Germline V gives CDR1 MNHEY, CDR2 SVGEGT. The CDR3 contains 15 residues. CDR3 protein: CASRPWTGRSYEQYF. The CDR3 DNA sequence: TGTGCCAGCAGGCCCTGGACAGGGCGAAGCTACGAGCAGTACTTC.

A few counts support this clonotype. This chain connects TRBV20-1 to TRBJ1-5, with a weak D call TRBD1 (5 bases). This CDR3 has 15 amino acids. Germline V gene lookup returns CDR1 DFQATT and CDR2 SNEGSKA (reference sequence). V shed 1 base and J shed 3 bases, with 13 bases lying between them. CDR3 residues: CSARGDGHINQPQHF. The CDR3 coding sequence is TGCAGTGCTAGAGGGGACGGCCACATCAATCAGCCCCAGCATTTT.

The table lists this clonotype with a few counts. The chain joins TRBV30 to TRBJ1-6, with D tentatively TRBD1 (5 bases). This CDR3 is built from 15 residues. Germline V gene lookup returns CDR1 GTSNPN and CDR2 SVGIG (reference sequence). V was cut by 5 bases and J by 4 bases, with 15 bases left in between. CDR3 protein: CAWAGGVGYNSPLHF. CDR3 nucleotides: TGTGCCTGGGCCGGGGGGGTAGGGTATAATTCACCCCTCCACTTT.

V gene TRBV9 combines with J gene TRBJ2-2; 10 nucleotides match TRBD2. Unmatched junction bases numbered 8, after V lost 0 bases and J lost 6 bases. The germline V gene has CDR1 SGDLS and CDR2 YYNGEE. The CDR3 totals 17 residues. The CDR3 DNA reads as TGTGCCAGCAGCGTAGCGGCTAGCGGGGGCCCTCCCGGGGAGCTGTTTTTT. Encoded protein: CASSVAASGGPPGELFF.

The chain employs TRBV27 and TRBJ1-5, with D tentatively TRBD1 (6 bases). V dropped 6 bases and J dropped 5 bases, with 20 bases sitting between them. Germline CDR1 and CDR2: MNHEY and SMNVEV (reference sequence). The CDR3 length is 16 residues. The CDR3 DNA sequence: TGTGCCAGCAGCCTTCACAGGGACACTCACGATCAGCCCCAGCATTTT. The encoded protein is CASSLHRDTHDQPQHF.

The chain links TRBV20-1 to TRBJ2-1, with 7 positions matching TRBD1. The germline V gene has CDR1 DFQATT and CDR2 SNEGSKA (reference sequence). CDR3 length: 13 residues. Trimming removed 3 bases from V and 8 bases from J; junction bases left unmatched: 7. The CDR3 DNA follows: TGCAGTGCTAGGGGGTACAGGGGATATGAGCAGTTCTTC. This gives the protein CSARGYRGYEQFF.

The chain recombines TRBV5-1 with TRBJ1-1; D possibly corresponds to TRBD1 (5 bases). The germline V gene encodes CDR1 SGHRS and CDR2 YFSETQ. The CDR3 consists of 12 residues. Trimming left V 2 bases short and J 4 bases short, with 6 bases between. The CDR3 region is CASSFGGTEAFF. CDR3 nucleotides: TGCGCCAGCAGCTTCGGGGGCACTGAAGCTTTCTTT. The complete variable domain, with remaining parts taken from reference TRBV5-1 and TRBJ1-1, reads KAGVTQTPRYLIKTRGQQVTLSCSPISGHRSVSWYQQTPGQGLQFLFEYFSETQRNKGNFPGRFSGRQFSNSRSEMNVSTLELGDSALYLCASSFGGTEAFFGQGTRLTVV.